This record looks at one T cell receptor beta chain sequence and its context. Its cognate antigen is unknown. The source of the sample is a study of T cells expressing NK-cell markers. Study conclusions and caveats: Dominant NKG2C+ clonotypes made up about 1.0-7.5% of CD8+ T cells in a handful of donors. Where several donors were concerned, these clonotypes also led the CD3+CD56-NKG2C+ fraction.

Using the 5' RACE reads, TCRdb records one entry per CDR3 protein without DNA. The sample holds about 550,000 distinct CDR3 sequences. This CDR3 has 18 residues. The V gene's germline CDR1 is SGHAT and CDR2 FQNNGV. This chain links TRBV11-2 with TRBJ2-1; the TCRdb call, TRBD2, lacks DNA for checking. The clonotype comes from a man between 18 and 29 years old in good health. The sample consisted of blood T cells: a sorted CD56 or NKG2C T cell subset, CD4+ or CD8+ T cells, or bulk PBMC T cells (not recorded which). The CDR3 region is CASSPRGSSGGRGNEQFF. Variable domain in full (rest from reference TRBV11-2 and TRBJ2-1): EAGVAQSPRYKIIEKRQSVAFWCNPISGHATLYWYQQILGQGPKLLIQFQNNGVVDDSQLPKDRFSAERLKGVDSTLKIQPAKLEDSAVYLCASSPRGSSGGRGNEQFFGPGTRLTVL.